This T cell receptor (beta chain) was found in a study of Graves' ophthalmopathy and Graves' hyperthyroidism. The V segment lost 5 bases and the J segment 5 bases; nucleotides outside the gene matches: 20. Looked up from germline, CDR1 is DFQATT and CDR2 is SNEGSKA (reference sequence). The CDR3 covers 17 residues. Using RNA transcripts, the TCR beta CDR3 regions were amplified. After a first-round RT-PCR with HTBI primers, a second-round multiplex PCR was run. From the multiplex PCR reads, TCRdb called clonotypes with MiXCR, one entry per CDR3 protein. The sample comprises a few hundred thousand distinct CDR3 sequences, around a fifth of which are singletons, and approximately 40% rests with the top ten. In its sample, this clonotype was seen many times. Its antigen is unidentified. The study, taken as a whole, reports: Blood also contained most of the expanded thyroid clonotypes above 0.001 frequency. Both a roughly 64% sensitivity and an approximately 72% specificity characterized the model's predictions of ophthalmopathy progression. From stable hyperthyroidism, ophthalmopathy was separated by a 13-signature model with roughly 89% sensitivity and less than 83% specificity.

Specimen: peripheral blood. The chain joins TRBV20-1 to TRBJ2-7; TRBD1 matches 8 bases. This clonotype was sampled from a woman between 50 and 59 years old with Graves' ophthalmopathy. The CDR3, as DNA: TGCAGTGCTCGCCCCTCCCCGGTCGACAGGGGATTAGACGAGCAGTACTTC. Translation gives CSARPSPVDRGLDEQYF.